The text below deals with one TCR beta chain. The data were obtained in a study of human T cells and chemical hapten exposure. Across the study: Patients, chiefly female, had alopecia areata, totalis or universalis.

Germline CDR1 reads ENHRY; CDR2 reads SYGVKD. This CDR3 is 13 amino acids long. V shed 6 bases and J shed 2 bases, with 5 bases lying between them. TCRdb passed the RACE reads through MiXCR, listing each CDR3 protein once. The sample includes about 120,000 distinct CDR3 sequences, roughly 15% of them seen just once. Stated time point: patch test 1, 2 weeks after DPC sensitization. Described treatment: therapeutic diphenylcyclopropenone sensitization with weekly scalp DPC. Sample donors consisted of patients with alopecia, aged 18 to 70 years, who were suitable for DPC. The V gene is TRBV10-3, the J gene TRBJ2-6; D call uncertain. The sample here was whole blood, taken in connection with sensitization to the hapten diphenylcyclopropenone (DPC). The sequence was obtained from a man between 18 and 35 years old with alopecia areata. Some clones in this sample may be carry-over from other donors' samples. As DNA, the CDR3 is TGTGCCATCAGGGAAGCTGGGGCCAACGTCCTGACTTTC. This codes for CAIREAGANVLTF.